The 3 T cell receptor beta chains below come from one sample, sequenced in a study of CD4 and CD8 cells across lung adenocarcinoma regions. TCRdb re-called the PCR reads with MiXCR, one entry per CDR3 protein. Here the sample spans tens of thousands of distinct CDR3 sequences, around 59% being singletons. The sequenced sample consisted of CD8+ T cells from the center of a lung tumor. These receptors were collected from a female donor with lung adenocarcinoma. The CD4 and CD8 labels of this study may be unreliable.

This chain uses TRBV6-1 with TRBJ1-2; 8 positions agree with TRBD1. From germline, CDR1 is MNHNS and CDR2 SASEGT. V gave up 2 bases and J gave up 4 bases; unmatched junction bases: 6. The CDR3 covers 15 residues. CDR3 region: CASSEYRTGPYGYTF. The DNA of the CDR3 is TGTGCCAGCAGTGAATATAGGACAGGGCCCTATGGCTACACCTTC.

By share, this clonotype ranks as medium-sized. The rearrangement links TRBV6-1 to TRBJ1-5; TRBD1 agrees at 8 bases. J lost 2 bases, V lost 4 bases, and 7 bases had no gene match. Germline V lookup: CDR1 MNHNS, CDR2 SASEGT. The CDR3 has 16 residues. The DNA for the CDR3 is TGTGCCAGCAGTGTTAGTCGGGGACAGGGCAATCAGCCCCAGCATTTT. This encodes CASSVSRGQGNQPQHF.

V and J are TRBV10-1 and TRBJ2-3; no definite D call. Gene TRBJ2-5 matches the end of the DNA better, so the J call may be wrong. This CDR3 contains 14 residues. Germline V gene data show CDR1 as WNHNN and CDR2 as SYGVQD (reference sequence). In nucleotides, the CDR3 is TGCGCGGGCAAGGTGGGCCGAGACCCAGATACCCAGTACTTC. Translation: CAGKVGRDPDTQYF.